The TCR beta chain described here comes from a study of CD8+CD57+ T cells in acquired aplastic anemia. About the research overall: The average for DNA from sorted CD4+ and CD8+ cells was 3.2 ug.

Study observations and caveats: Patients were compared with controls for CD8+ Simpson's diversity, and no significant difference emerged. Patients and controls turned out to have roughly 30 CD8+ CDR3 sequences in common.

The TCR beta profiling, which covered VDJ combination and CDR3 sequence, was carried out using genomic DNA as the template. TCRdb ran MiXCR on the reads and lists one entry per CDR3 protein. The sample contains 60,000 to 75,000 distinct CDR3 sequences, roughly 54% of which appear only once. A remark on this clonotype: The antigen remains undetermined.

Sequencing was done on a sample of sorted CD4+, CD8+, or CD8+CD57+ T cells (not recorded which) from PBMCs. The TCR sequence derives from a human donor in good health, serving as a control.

This CDR3 reads CSAVRQGKYGYTF. In nucleotides, the CDR3 is TGCAGCGCAGTCCGACAGGGAAAATATGGCTACACCTTC. The rearrangement joins TRBV29-1 to TRBJ1-2; 7 bases are a match to TRBD1. J was trimmed by 5 bases and V by 7 bases; bases with no gene match: 10. The CDR3 is 13 amino acids. Per the germline V gene, CDR1 is SQVTM and CDR2 is ANQGSEA.